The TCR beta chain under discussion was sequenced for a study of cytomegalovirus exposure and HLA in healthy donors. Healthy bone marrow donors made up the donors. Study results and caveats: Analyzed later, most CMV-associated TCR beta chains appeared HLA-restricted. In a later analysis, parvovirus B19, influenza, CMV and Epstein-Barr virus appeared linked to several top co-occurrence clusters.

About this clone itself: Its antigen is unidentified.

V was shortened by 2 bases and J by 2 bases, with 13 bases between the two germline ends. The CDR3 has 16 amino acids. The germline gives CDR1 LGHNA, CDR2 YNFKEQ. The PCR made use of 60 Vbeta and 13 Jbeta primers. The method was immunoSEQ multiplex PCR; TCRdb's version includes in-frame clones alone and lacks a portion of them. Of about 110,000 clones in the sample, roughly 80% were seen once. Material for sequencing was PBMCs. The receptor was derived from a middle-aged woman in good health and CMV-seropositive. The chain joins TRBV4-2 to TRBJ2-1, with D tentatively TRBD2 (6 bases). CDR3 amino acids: CASSQQSSGAYNEQFF. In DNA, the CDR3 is TGTGCCAGCAGCCAACAGAGTAGCGGAGCCTACAATGAGCAGTTCTTC.